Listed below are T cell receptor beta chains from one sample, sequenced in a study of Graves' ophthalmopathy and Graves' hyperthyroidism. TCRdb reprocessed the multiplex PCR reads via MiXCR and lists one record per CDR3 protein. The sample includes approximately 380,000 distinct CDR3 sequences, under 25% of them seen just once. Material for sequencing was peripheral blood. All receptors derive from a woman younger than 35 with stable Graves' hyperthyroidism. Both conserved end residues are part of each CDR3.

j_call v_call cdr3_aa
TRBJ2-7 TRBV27 CASSFQGNLGEQYF
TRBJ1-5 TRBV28 CASSKDRGNQPQHF
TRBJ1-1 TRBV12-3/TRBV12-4 CASTKRQGLGRAFF
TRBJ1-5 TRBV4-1 CASSQQGRDNQPQHF
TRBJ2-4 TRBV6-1 CASKGDWAKNIQYF
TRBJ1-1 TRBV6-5 CASRFSAETTEAFF
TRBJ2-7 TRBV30 CAWNERGPFDFEQYF
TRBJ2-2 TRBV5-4 CASSSRQGRTGELFF
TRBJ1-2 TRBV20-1 CSASEDSYGYTF
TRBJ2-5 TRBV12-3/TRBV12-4 CASSIRQGPLQEAQYF
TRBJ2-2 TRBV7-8 CASSFAGQLNTGELFF